The 28 T cell receptor beta chains below were found in one sample sequenced in a study of metastatic and nonmetastatic thyroid tumors. MiXCR was used by TCRdb to re-call the PCR reads. Counted here are about 4,000 clones, 22% occurring once; the ten biggest clones make up around 35%. Before thyroid surgery, none of the patients had received any treatment. The specimen sequenced was tumor tissue. The receptors were gathered from a male donor with papillary thyroid cancer or a benign thyroid nodule (not recorded which). Some clones in this sample may be carry-over from other donors' samples.

This clone was counted a few times. This rearrangement joins TRBV6-1 to TRBJ2-5; maybe TRBD1 (7 bases). CDR1 is MNHNS, CDR2 SASEGT, per germline. Deletions cut 0 bases from V and 2 bases from J, with 16 bases between. The CDR3 runs 17 residues. The CDR3 loop is CASSEAPGGQGQETQYF. The DNA for the CDR3 is TGTGCCAGCAGTGAAGCCCCAGGGGGGCAAGGACAAGAGACCCAGTACTTC.

This clone was recorded a few times. The V call is TRBV19, the J call TRBJ2-2, with D perhaps given as TRBD1 or TRBD2 (7 bases each). From germline, CDR1 is LNHDA and CDR2 SQIVND (reference sequence). The CDR3 spans 15 residues. Trimming took off 7 bases at V and 4 bases at J, with 16 bases between the two ends. CDR3: CASNGGGQSTGELFF. The CDR3 nucleotides are TGTGCCAGTAATGGGGGGGGACAGAGCACCGGGGAGCTGTTTTTT.

The chain is built from TRBV6-1 and TRBJ2-5; D might be TRBD1 or TRBD2, each matching 5 bases. The CDR3 spans 13 residues. CDR1 and CDR2 from the germline V gene are MNHNS and SASEGT. V was cut by 5 bases and J by 5 bases, with 12 bases left in between. CDR3 in DNA: TGTGCCAGCAGTCGGCTGGGGGAGGAGACCCAGTACTTC. It is translated as CASSRLGEETQYF.

This clone is medium-sized in the sample. The V gene is TRBV20-1, the J gene TRBJ2-3; the D call may be TRBD1 or TRBD2 (5 bases each). The CDR3 has 15 residues. Germline V gene sequence: CDR1 DFQATT, CDR2 SNEGSKA (reference sequence). V was clipped by 6 bases and J by 1 base, with 17 bases between them. The CDR3 nucleotides are TGCAGTGCCGGCAGGCGGAGAGGGGGCACAGATACGCAGTATTTT. It encodes CSAGRRRGGTDTQYF.

Relative to its sample, this clone is medium-sized. The chain uses TRBV20-1 and TRBJ2-2; no firm D call. V lost 1 base to trimming and J lost 2 bases, with 8 bases between them. Germline loops: CDR1 DFQATT, CDR2 SNEGSKA (reference sequence). The CDR3 totals 14 residues. The CDR3 DNA follows: TGCAGTGCTAGAGGCCAGGCAAACACCGGGGAGCTGTTTTTT. As protein: CSARGQANTGELFF.

This clone was detected only once. The chain recombines TRBV5-1 with TRBJ1-2; D remains unclear. The CDR3 runs to 15 residues. The germline V gene encodes CDR1 SGHRS and CDR2 YFSETQ. Trimming shortened V by 4 bases and J by 0 bases, and 13 bases separated the two germline ends. Here the CDR3 reads CASSIGDSPNYGYTF. CDR3 coding DNA: TGCGCCAGCAGCATCGGGGATTCTCCTAACTATGGCTACACCTTC.

The chain carries TRBV6-1 and TRBJ2-2; no reliable D call. V was pared by 6 bases and J by 2 bases, with 13 bases between. Germline V gives CDR1 MNHNS, CDR2 SASEGT. The CDR3 is 15 amino acids. The CDR3: CASRTTGFNTGELFF. In DNA form, the CDR3 reads TGTGCCAGCAGGACCACCGGGTTCAACACCGGGGAGCTGTTTTTT.

The gene calls are TRBV7-2 and TRBJ2-1, with 7 bases that match TRBD2. J gave up 5 bases and V 5 bases, and 3 bases lay outside the gene matches. There are 13 residues in the CDR3. In germline, CDR1 is SGHTA, CDR2 FQGNSA. Here the CDR3 reads CASSPSGNNEQFF. The CDR3 DNA reads TGTGCCAGCAGCCCGAGCGGGAACAATGAGCAGTTCTTC. Combining the CDR3 with reference TRBV7-2 and TRBJ2-1 gives the whole variable domain GAGVSQSPSNKVTEKGKDVELRCDPISGHTALYWYRQSLGQGLEFLIYFQGNSAPDKSGLPSDRFSAERTGGSVSTLTIQRTQQEDSAVYLCASSPSGNNEQFFGPGTRLTVL.

This clone is medium-sized in the sample. The chain links TRBV6-1 to TRBJ1-5; D is uncertain. Germline V gives CDR1 MNHNS, CDR2 SASEGT. The germline V and J ends were trimmed by 0 bases and 6 bases, with 9 bases remaining between them. There are 14 residues in the CDR3. CDR3 region: CASSEAPITQPQHF. As DNA, the CDR3 is TGTGCCAGCAGTGAAGCGCCCATCACTCAGCCCCAGCATTTT.

The chain couples TRBV20-1 to TRBJ2-2, with 8 bases aligning to TRBD1. V was pared by 6 bases and J by 4 bases, with 7 bases of the junction left unmatched. The CDR3 sequence is 14 residues long. CDR1 is DFQATT and CDR2 is SNEGSKA in the germline V gene (reference sequence). For the CDR3, the DNA is TGCAGTGCGGAAGGACAGGGCTTCACCGGGGAGCTGTTTTTT. This sequence encodes CSAEGQGFTGELFF.

The V call is TRBV28, the J call TRBJ2-7; tentative D call: TRBD1 (6 bases). The V gene lost 5 bases and the J gene lost 4 bases, with 15 bases spanning the gap. The CDR3 runs to 14 residues. Germline values: CDR1 MDHEN, CDR2 SYDVKM. As DNA, the CDR3 is TGTGCCAGCAGTGCAACAGGGCGTCAGTACGAGCAGTACTTC. Translation: CASSATGRQYEQYF.

This clone is labeled as medium-sized (0.01 to 0.1%). CDR3 protein: CASSFRYNEQFF. The CDR3 DNA reads as TGTGCCAGCAGCTTCCGCTACAATGAGCAGTTCTTC. This sequence joins TRBV5-4 and TRBJ2-1; D not certain. Germline V gene sequence: CDR1 SGHNT, CDR2 YYREEE (reference sequence). The CDR3 is made up of 12 amino acids. The V and J ends lost 2 bases and 3 bases respectively, with 3 bases between them.

V usage is TRBV6-9 and J usage is TRBJ2-5; 9 bases are a match to TRBD1. The CDR3 covers 15 residues. V shed 4 bases, J shed 9 bases, and the junction held 12 bases outside the gene matches. Germline CDR1 and CDR2: MNHGY and SVAAGI. The CDR3 protein is CASSSSRDRVFAQYF. For the CDR3, the DNA is TGTGCCAGCAGTTCTTCCCGGGACAGGGTTTTCGCCCAGTACTTC.

This clone was seen a few times. As the CDR3 is not closed by the conserved phenylalanine or tryptophan, this likely results from a read error. The DNA is left out, because the CDR3 cannot be placed on it with certainty; the CDR3 is given as TCRdb lists it. The chain employs TRBV6-2 or TRBV6-3 and TRBJ1-1. Germline CDR1 is MNHEY and CDR2 is SVGEGT. The CDR3 has 13 residues if both end residues are counted. The CDR3 sequence: CTSSYVGITEAFS.

A remark on this clone: This could be a read error, since a much larger clone is one nucleotide away. This sequence joins TRBV18 and TRBJ2-1; the D gene could be TRBD1 or TRBD2 (5 bases each). The CDR3 runs 15 residues. The V gene lost 4 bases and the J gene lost 12 bases, with 22 bases spanning the gap. The germline CDR1 and CDR2 sequences are KGHSH and LQKENI. DNA of the CDR3: TGTGCCAGCTCACTGCCTGAGGGGCGGGTCCGTGGGCAGTTCTTC. Translated: CASSLPEGRVRGQFF.

This clone was seen repeatedly, ten times or more. This sequence joins TRBV7-9 and TRBJ2-5; 7 bases line up with TRBD2. The J segment lost 2 bases and the V segment lost 0 bases, leaving 3 bases of the junction unmatched. Germline lookup yields CDR1 SEHNR and CDR2 FQNEAQ (reference sequence). The CDR3 is made up of 15 amino acids. The CDR3 nucleotides read TGTGCCAGCAGCTTAGCGGGAGGGAGGCAAGAGACCCAGTACTTC. It yields the protein CASSLAGGRQETQYF.

The chain uses TRBV24-1 and TRBJ2-2; D perhaps matches TRBD1 (5 bases). Germline CDR1 is KGHDR and CDR2 is SFDVKD. V was cut by 0 bases and J by 0 bases, with 10 bases left in between. This CDR3 has 17 residues. The CDR3, as DNA: TGTGCCACCAGTGATTTGGACAGCTTCACGAACACCGGGGAGCTGTTTTTT. Encoded protein: CATSDLDSFTNTGELFF.

V is TRBV5-1 and J is TRBJ1-4, with 7 nucleotides matching TRBD1. The junction had 9 bases not matched to a gene; V was cut back by 4 bases and J by 0 bases. The CDR3 is 17 amino acids. The V gene's germline CDR1 is SGHRS and CDR2 YFSETQ. CDR3 loop: CASSPGQFSATNEKLFF. CDR3 sequence (DNA): TGCGCCAGCAGCCCGGGACAGTTTTCTGCAACTAATGAAAAACTGTTTTTT.

This clone counts as medium-sized (0.01 to 0.1%). V and J are TRBV6-1 and TRBJ2-1; no clear D gene. Germline lookup yields CDR1 MNHNS and CDR2 SASEGT. This CDR3 region has 13 residues. Between the trimmed V and J ends, which lost 8 bases and 2 bases, there was a span of 10 bases. The CDR3 loop is CASLRNTYNEQFF. The CDR3 region has the DNA TGTGCCAGCCTCAGAAATACCTACAATGAGCAGTTCTTC.

This chain joins TRBV5-1 and TRBJ2-5, with 8 nucleotides matching TRBD1. From germline, CDR1 is SGHRS and CDR2 YFSETQ. The CDR3 runs to 15 residues. V lost 2 bases, J lost 5 bases, and 8 bases stayed unmatched. Here the CDR3 reads CASSLETGVVETQYF. In DNA form, the CDR3 reads TGCGCCAGCAGCTTAGAGACAGGGGTCGTCGAGACCCAGTACTTC.

The chain combines TRBV6-1 with TRBJ2-1; 8 nucleotides line up with TRBD2. The CDR3 spans 15 residues. Losses at the gene ends were 7 bases for V and 4 bases for J; bases not matched to a gene: 9. CDR1 is MNHNS and CDR2 is SASEGT in the germline V gene. The CDR3 loop is CASNLSGGGYNEQFF. CDR3 nucleotide sequence: TGTGCCAGCAACCTAAGCGGGGGAGGATACAATGAGCAGTTCTTC.

This clone was counted between two and nine times. CDR3 amino acids: CAIGQTGYNYGYTF. CDR3 sequence (DNA): TGTGCCATCGGGCAGACAGGTTACAACTATGGCTACACCTTC. This rearrangement joins TRBV6-2 or TRBV6-3 to TRBJ1-2; D perhaps matches TRBD1 (6 bases). This CDR3 has 14 amino acids. CDR1 MNHEY and CDR2 SVGEGT come from the germline V gene. V was trimmed by 10 bases and J by 2 bases, leaving 17 bases between them.

This clone was seen repeatedly, ten times or more. This chain uses TRBV20-1 with TRBJ1-4; the match to TRBD1 covers 9 bases. This CDR3 has 14 residues. Germline CDR1 is DFQATT and CDR2 is SNEGSKA (reference sequence). The CDR3 is CSGGTGGGNEKLFF. For the CDR3, the DNA is TGCAGCGGTGGTACAGGGGGCGGTAATGAAAAACTGTTTTTT.

This clone was counted between two and nine times. The chain links TRBV2 to TRBJ1-4, with 9 nucleotides matching TRBD1. CDR3 length equals 15 residues. V dropped 4 bases and J dropped 0; count of bases not matched to a gene: 0. CDR1 SNHLY and CDR2 FYNNEI come from the germline V gene. CDR3 DNA sequence: TGTGCCAGCAGTGGACAGGGGGCAACTAATGAAAAACTGTTTTTT. It is translated as CASSGQGATNEKLFF.

The gene calls are TRBV11-3 and TRBJ2-1, with 8 bases that match TRBD2. The germline V gene encodes CDR1 SGHNT and CDR2 YENEEA. This CDR3 is built from 13 residues. The J segment lost 7 bases and the V segment lost 5 bases, leaving 4 bases of the junction unmatched. The CDR3 loop is CASSLRGGNEQFF. CDR3 coding DNA: TGTGCCAGCAGCCTCCGGGGGGGAAATGAGCAGTTCTTC.

The chain couples TRBV6-2 or TRBV6-3 to TRBJ1-2; 7 bases are shared with TRBD1. The CDR3 spans 15 residues. Germline-derived CDR1 and CDR2 are MNHEY and SVGEGT. V shed 0 bases and J 4 bases; nucleotides not matched to a gene: 5. The CDR3 DNA reads as TGTGCCAGCAGTTACTCCGACAGGGTGGTCTATGGCTACACCTTC. It encodes CASSYSDRVVYGYTF.

In the case of this clone: One end of the junction varies from germline; a read error may be responsible. V is TRBV14 and J is TRBJ2-5, with D uncertain. Germline values: CDR1 SGHDN, CDR2 FVKESK. The CDR3 has 14 residues. The CDR3 protein is CASSKQRSYNEQSF. The CDR3 nucleotides read TGTGCCAGCAGCAAACAAAGATCCTACAATGAGCAGTCCTTC.

In this sample, this clone is medium-sized. The chain links TRBV2 to TRBJ1-2, with a weak D call TRBD1 (5 bases). V was clipped by 3 bases and J by 1 base, with 12 bases between them. CDR1 and CDR2 (germline): SNHLY, FYNNEI. This CDR3 region has 15 residues. CDR3 sequence: CASSERGGLNYGYTF. CDR3 DNA: TGTGCCAGCAGTGAGCGGGGGGGTCTTAACTATGGCTACACCTTC.